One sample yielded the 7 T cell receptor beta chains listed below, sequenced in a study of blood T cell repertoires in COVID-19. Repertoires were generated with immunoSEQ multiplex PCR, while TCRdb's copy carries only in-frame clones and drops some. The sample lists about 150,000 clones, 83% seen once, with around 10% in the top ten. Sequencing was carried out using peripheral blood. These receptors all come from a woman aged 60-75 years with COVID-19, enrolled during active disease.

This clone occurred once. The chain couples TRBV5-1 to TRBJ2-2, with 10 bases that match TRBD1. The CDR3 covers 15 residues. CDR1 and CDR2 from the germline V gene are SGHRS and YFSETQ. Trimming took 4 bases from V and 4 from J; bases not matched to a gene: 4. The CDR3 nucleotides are TGCGCCAGCAGCCCGGACAGGGGGAGCACCGGGGAGCTGTTTTTT. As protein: CASSPDRGSTGELFF.

Here the CDR3 DNA reads TGTGCCAGCTCACCGGAACAAGTGGACTGGAACACTGAAGCTTTCTTT. Its protein product is CASSPEQVDWNTEAFF. The rearrangement joins TRBV18 to TRBJ1-1; no definite D call. Germline lookup yields CDR1 KGHSH and CDR2 LQKENI. V lost 3 bases, J lost 1 base, and 15 bases lay in between. This CDR3 is 16 amino acids long.

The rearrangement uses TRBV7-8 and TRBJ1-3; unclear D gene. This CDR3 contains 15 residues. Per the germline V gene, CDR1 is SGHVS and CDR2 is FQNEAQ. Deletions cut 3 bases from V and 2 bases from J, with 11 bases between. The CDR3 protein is CASSLRVVTGNTIYF. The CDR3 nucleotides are TGTGCCAGCAGCTTGAGAGTGGTAACTGGAAACACCATATATTTT.

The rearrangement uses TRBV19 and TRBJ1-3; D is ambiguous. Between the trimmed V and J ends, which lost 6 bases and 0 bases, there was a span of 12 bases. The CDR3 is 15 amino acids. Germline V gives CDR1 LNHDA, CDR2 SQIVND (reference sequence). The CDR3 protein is CASSVRENSGNTIYF. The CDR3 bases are TGTGCCAGTAGCGTAAGGGAGAACTCTGGAAACACCATATATTTT.

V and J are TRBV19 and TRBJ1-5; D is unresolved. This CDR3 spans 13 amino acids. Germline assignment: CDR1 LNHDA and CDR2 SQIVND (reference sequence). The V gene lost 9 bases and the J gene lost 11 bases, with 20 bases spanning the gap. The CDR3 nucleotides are TGTGCCAGCGGGGAGTCAGTACGTTCAGCCCAGCATTTT. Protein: CASGESVRSAQHF.

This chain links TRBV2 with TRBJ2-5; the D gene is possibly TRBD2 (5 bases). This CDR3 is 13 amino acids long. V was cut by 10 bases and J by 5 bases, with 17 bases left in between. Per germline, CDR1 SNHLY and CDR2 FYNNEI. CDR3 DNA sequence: TGTGCCACCCGGGTTGGACTGCGGGAGACCCAGTACTTC. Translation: CATRVGLRETQYF. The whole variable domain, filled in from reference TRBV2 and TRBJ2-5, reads EPEVTQTPSHQVTQMGQEVILRCVPISNHLYFYWYRQILGQKVEFLVSFYNNEISEKSEIFDDQFSVERPDGSNFTLKIRSTKLEDSAMYFCATRVGLRETQYFGPGTRLLVL.

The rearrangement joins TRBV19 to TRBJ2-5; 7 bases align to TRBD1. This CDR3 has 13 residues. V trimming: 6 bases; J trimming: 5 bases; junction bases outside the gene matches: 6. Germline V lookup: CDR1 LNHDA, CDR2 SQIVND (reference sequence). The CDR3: CASRRGPVETQYF. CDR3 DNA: TGTGCCAGTAGAAGGGGGCCGGTGGAGACCCAGTACTTC.